This TCR beta chain was sequenced during a study of CXCR3-negative and CXCR3-positive naive CD8 T cells (dated by TCRdb to about 2019). About the study as a whole: In total, 120 million to 150 million TRB reads were obtained, which works out to roughly 1.5 +/- 0.3 million reads per library. TRBV-TRBJ cluster analysis included naive subsets from five or six donors and memory cells from 3 donors. Data from roughly twelve donors, pooled across two independent experiments, went into the diversity and physicochemical repertoire analyses. Results the study describes overall, beyond this receptor: Because surface CD5, which is linked to self-reactivity in mice, was comparable between the naive subsets, TCR interaction strength was also inferred from TRB CDR3 physicochemical properties. Comparably high repertoire diversity was found in both naive subsets, whereas much lower repertoire diversity was found in memory CD8+ T cells. Because CXCR3 expression was partially decreased after cryopreservation, freshly isolated PBMCs were used for most assays. Similar TRBV-TRBJ usage was shown by naive CXCR3-negative and CXCR3-positive cells from the same donor, whereas distinct patterns were shown by memory cells.

About this clonotype itself: The clone's antigen remains unknown.

For every CD8+ T cell subset, some 310,000 cells were flow-sorted straight into RLT lysis buffer, and each subset was sorted in triplicate. Using standard density gradient centrifugation, peripheral blood mononuclear cells were isolated from buffy coats. Total RNA was extracted from sorted cells using an RNeasy Mini Kit. Instrument used: NextSeq 550. The Human TCR Profiling Kit (MiLaboratory) was used to make UMI-labeled 5' RACE TRB cDNA libraries. cDNA synthesis used the entire amount of extracted RNA, and PCR amplification then used the entire amount of cDNA produced. Libraries were prepared in parallel using an identical number of PCR cycles. The original pipeline was this. With a requirement of at least two reads per UMI, MIGEC and MiXCR extracted about 50,000 +/- 10,000 unique UMI-labeled TRB cDNA molecules per library. On average, each library contained about 40,000 +/- 10,000 functional in-frame TRB CDR3 nucleotide clonotypes without stop codons. After downsampling to 5000 UMI-labeled TRB molecules per sample, diversity metrics such as normalized Shannon-Wiener and Chao1 were calculated in VDJtools. For the central five CDR3 residues, VDJtools calculated physicochemical properties weighted by clonotype size, namely interaction energy, strength, volume and Kidera factor 4. TCRdb reprocessed the reads, so every CDR3 protein sequence counts as one entry and DNA is not shown. TCRdb, not the authors, supplied the V and J calls. The sample table gives 50,000 to 65,000 distinct CDR3 sequences. Around 22% of the sample belongs to the ten largest clones.

From a lookup of the germline V gene, CDR1 and CDR2 are SGHVS and FNYEAQ. The CDR3 has 15 amino acids, counting the end cysteine and phenylalanine. No DNA appears here. This TCR derives from a human donor in good health. Some clones in this sample may be carry-over from other donors' samples. Recombination connected TRBV7-6 to TRBJ1-1; there is no DNA to check the TCRdb D call of TRBD1. The material sequenced was memory CD8+ T cells from blood. Explained via the paper, the cell subset or site label denotes: conventional CD8+ memory T cells (TMEM), sorted as controls. The CDR3 in this case is CASSLAPGQGRLALF.